Listed below are T cell receptor beta chains from one sample, sequenced in a study of CD8 T cell repertoires and HIV-1 epitope variants. Profiling relied on immunoSEQ multiplex PCR, and the TCRdb table lists in-frame clones only, not all of them. The sample yields some 4,500 clones, approximately 70% seen once. The antigens these receptors bind are not known. Sequencing was done on a sample of cultured CD8+ T cells derived from PBMCs. Receptor source: a male donor with HIV. The CDR3 runs from the conserved cysteine through the conserved F or W. The D gene is left open where the match is weak. Expanded clones are given a class, and other clones once, few, many or no size at all.

clone_size,d_call,j_call,cdr3_length,v_call,cdr3_aa,cdr3_nt
once,.,TRBJ2-7,15,TRBV27,CASSQSAGLAYGQYF,TGTGCCAGCAGCCAGAGTGCCGGACTGGCCTACGGGCAGTACTTC
.,.,TRBJ2-7,12,TRBV5-4,CASSLNRREQYF,TGTGCCAGCAGCTTGAACAGGAGGGAGCAGTACTTC
.,TRBD1,TRBJ1-4,15,TRBV28,CASSSGQGAFEKLFF,TGTGCCAGCAGTTCCGGCCAGGGGGCTTTTGAAAAACTGTTTTTT
.,.,TRBJ1-2,14,TRBV7-3,CASSLSENSYGYTF,TGTGCCAGCAGCTTAAGCGAAAACAGCTATGGCTACACCTTC
.,TRBD1,TRBJ1-1,15,TRBV28,CAHRDQTGGYTEAFF,TGTGCCCACCGAGACCAGACAGGGGGCTACACTGAAGCTTTCTTT
once,TRBD1,TRBJ1-6,15,TRBV27,CASSRDSHLGGALHF,TGTGCCAGCAGTCGGGACAGCCACTTGGGGGGGGCCCTCCACTTT
once,.,TRBJ2-1,15,TRBV5-4,CASSVWSLEDNEQFF,TGTGCCAGCAGCGTGTGGTCACTAGAAGACAATGAGCAGTTCTTC
.,TRBD1,TRBJ1-1,15,TRBV19,CASSPSPGQGTEAFF,TGTGCCAGTAGTCCGTCTCCGGGACAGGGGACTGAAGCTTTCTTT
.,.,TRBJ2-1,14,TRBV27,CASSLSAGGNEQFF,TGTGCCAGCAGTTTATCGGCGGGCGGCAATGAGCAGTTCTTC
once,.,TRBJ2-7,12,TRBV11-2,CASSLRAGEQYF,TGTGCCAGCAGCTTACGAGCGGGCGAGCAGTACTTC
once,.,TRBJ1-4,15,TRBV7-8,CASSERTATNEKLFF,TGTGCCAGCAGCGAAAGGACAGCAACTAATGAAAAACTGTTTTTT
once,TRBD1,TRBJ2-1,15,TRBV30,CAWSGRDREVGEQFF,TGTGCCTGGAGTGGGAGGGACAGGGAGGTGGGTGAGCAGTTCTTC
.,TRBD1,TRBJ2-7,14,TRBV6-6,CASSYWDRADPQYF,TGTGCCAGCAGTTACTGGGACAGGGCGGATCCGCAGTACTTC
large,TRBD1,TRBJ2-1,16,TRBV7-8,CASSLAGQGSYNEQFF,TGTGCCAGCAGCTTAGCGGGACAGGGCTCCTACAATGAGCAGTTCTTC
few,TRBD1,TRBJ2-2,15,TRBV5-4,CASSSDRGGTGELFF,TGTGCCAGCAGCTCAGACAGGGGGGGCACCGGGGAGCTGTTTTTT
.,TRBD1,TRBJ1-1,13,TRBV9,CASSLRGRTEAFF,TGTGCCAGCAGCTTGAGGGGGCGGACTGAAGCTTTCTTT
.,.,TRBJ1-1,16,TRBV27,CASNSPPYLGNTEAFF,TGTGCCAGCAATTCTCCCCCTTATTTAGGGAACACTGAAGCTTTCTTT
.,.,TRBJ2-1,12,TRBV28,CASSLEYNEQFF,TGTGCCAGCAGTTTAGAGTACAATGAGCAGTTCTTC
.,.,TRBJ2-1,14,TRBV7-9,CASRPNSGYNEQFF,TGTGCCAGCAGGCCCAATAGTGGGTACAATGAGCAGTTCTTC
.,TRBD1,TRBJ2-6,18,TRBV5-1,CASSHNPGQSSGANVLTF,TGCGCCAGCAGCCATAACCCGGGACAGTCTTCTGGGGCCAACGTCCTGACTTTC
.,TRBD1,TRBJ2-1,15,TRBV11-1,CASSLGQGAYNEQFF,TGTGCCAGCAGCTTGGGACAGGGGGCTTACAATGAGCAGTTCTTC
once,TRBD1,TRBJ1-1,15,TRBV4-2,CASSQGDRGPTEAFF,TGTGCCAGCAGCCAAGGGGACAGGGGGCCCACTGAAGCTTTCTTT
few,TRBD1,TRBJ1-6,15,TRBV27,CASGLSGTGVSPLHF,TGTGCCAGCGGTTTATCCGGGACAGGGGTTTCACCCCTCCACTTT
.,.,TRBJ2-1,13,TRBV7-9,CASSIGVYNEQFF,TGTGCCAGCAGCATCGGCGTCTACAATGAGCAGTTCTTC
.,TRBD2,TRBJ2-1,18,TRBV9,CASSSLGDTSGSYNEQFF,TGTGCCAGCAGCTCCCTTGGGGATACTAGCGGGAGTTACAATGAGCAGTTCTTC
.,.,TRBJ1-2,16,TRBV10-3,CAISPQLGEGVNGYTF,TGTGCCATCAGTCCTCAACTCGGAGAGGGGGTAAATGGCTACACCTTC
.,TRBD1,TRBJ2-7,16,TRBV4-2,CASSQDLEQGTYEQYF,TGTGCCAGCAGCCAAGATCTAGAACAGGGGACCTACGAGCAGTACTTC
.,.,TRBJ2-2,18,TRBV10-3,CAISSGTPLRVGSGELFF,TGTGCCATCAGTAGTGGGACTCCTCTACGGGTGGGTTCCGGGGAGCTGTTTTTT
.,.,TRBJ2-7,13,TRBV2,CASSSGTAYEQYF,TGTGCCAGCAGCTCAGGGACCGCCTACGAGCAGTACTTC
.,.,TRBJ1-1,13,TRBV15,CATSQQPNTEAFF,TGTGCCACCAGCCAACAGCCGAACACTGAAGCTTTCTTT
.,.,TRBJ2-7,14,TRBV5-1,CASSQGSGSYEQYF,TGCGCCAGCAGCCAGGGTTCGGGCTCCTACGAGCAGTACTTC
few,.,TRBJ1-2,14,TRBV7-9,CASRDSRGHYGYTF,TGTGCCAGCAGGGACTCCCGGGGCCATTATGGCTACACCTTC
.,.,TRBJ2-7,14,TRBV19,CASSIVPGAYEQYF,TGTGCCAGTAGTATAGTCCCAGGGGCCTACGAGCAGTACTTC
.,.,TRBJ2-7,12,TRBV30,CAWSRQSYEQYF,TGTGCCTGGAGCAGGCAGTCCTACGAGCAGTACTTC
.,.,TRBJ1-1,13,TRBV28,CASSFEGNTEAFF,TGTGCCAGCAGTTTTGAGGGAAACACTGAAGCTTTCTTT
.,TRBD2,TRBJ2-7,15,TRBV27,CASSLYLAGGYEQYF,TGTGCCAGCAGTTTATACCTAGCGGGGGGCTACGAGCAGTACTTC
.,TRBD2,TRBJ2-7,15,TRBV2,CASTPRTSGGYEQYF,TGTGCCAGCACCCCGAGGACTAGCGGAGGATACGAGCAGTACTTC
.,TRBD2,TRBJ2-3,15,TRBV5-4,CASSLELAGADTQYF,TGTGCCAGCAGCTTGGAACTAGCGGGAGCAGATACGCAGTATTTT
.,.,TRBJ1-1,16,TRBV18,CASSPRDLLGNTEAFF,TGTGCCAGCTCACCCCGGGACCTATTAGGAAACACTGAAGCTTTCTTT
.,TRBD2,TRBJ2-2,16,TRBV5-6,CASSLGLAGVTGELFF,TGTGCCAGCAGCTTGGGACTAGCGGGAGTCACCGGGGAGCTGTTTTTT
once,TRBD1,TRBJ1-2,18,TRBV19,CASTSLFIGQDPNYGYTF,TGTGCCAGTACCTCCCTATTCATTGGACAGGACCCTAACTATGGCTACACCTTC
.,TRBD2,TRBJ2-1,16,TRBV11-2,CASSLGSGGPNNEQFF,TGTGCCAGCAGCTTAGGGTCGGGAGGGCCGAACAATGAGCAGTTCTTC
few,.,TRBJ1-1,13,TRBV5-1,CASSLEMNTEAFF,TGCGCCAGCAGCTTGGAGATGAACACTGAAGCTTTCTTT
.,TRBD2,TRBJ2-1,15,TRBV28,CASSVSGILFHEQFF,TGTGCCAGCAGTGTGAGCGGGATCCTTTTCCATGAGCAGTTCTTC
.,.,TRBJ2-7,13,TRBV13,CASSLGSYREQYF,TGTGCCAGCAGCTTAGGGAGCTATCGCGAGCAGTACTTC
.,.,TRBJ1-1,13,TRBV30,CAWSVRGGSQAFF,TGTGCCTGGAGTGTACGGGGGGGGTCTCAGGCTTTCTTT
few,TRBD1,TRBJ1-2,13,TRBV7-9,CASSATGGDGYTF,TGTGCCAGCAGCGCGACAGGGGGAGATGGCTACACCTTC
.,TRBD1,TRBJ2-1,15,TRBV7-2,CASSLVGGAYNEQFF,TGTGCCAGCAGCTTAGTAGGGGGCGCCTACAATGAGCAGTTCTTC